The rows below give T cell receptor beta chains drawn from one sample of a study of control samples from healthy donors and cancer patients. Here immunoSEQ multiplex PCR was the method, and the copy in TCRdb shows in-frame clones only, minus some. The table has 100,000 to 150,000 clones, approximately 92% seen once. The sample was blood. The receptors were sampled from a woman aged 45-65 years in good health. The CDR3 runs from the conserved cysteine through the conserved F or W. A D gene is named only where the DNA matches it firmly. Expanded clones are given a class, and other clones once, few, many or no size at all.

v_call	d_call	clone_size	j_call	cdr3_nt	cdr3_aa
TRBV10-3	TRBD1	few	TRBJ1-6	TGTGCCATCAGTGAGTCGTTGGGCAGGGGGGATTCACCCCTCCACTTT	CAISESLGRGDSPLHF
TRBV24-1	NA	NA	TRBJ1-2	TGTGCCACCAGTGAGCCGCTCGCGGGCTACACCTTC	CATSEPLAGYTF
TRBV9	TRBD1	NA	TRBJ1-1	TGTGCCAGCAGCGTGGAGGGACAGCTGAACACTGAAGCTTTCTTT	CASSVEGQLNTEAFF
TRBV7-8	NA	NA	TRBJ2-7	TGTGCCAGCAGCCCAGGACAGTCCTACGAGCAGTACTTC	CASSPGQSYEQYF
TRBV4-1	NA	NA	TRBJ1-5	TGCGCCAGCAGCCACCCCGGGACAAATTATCAGCCCCAGCATTTT	CASSHPGTNYQPQHF
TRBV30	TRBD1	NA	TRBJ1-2	TGTGCCGGAGGGACAGGCTCTAACTATGGCTACACCTTC	CAGGTGSNYGYTF
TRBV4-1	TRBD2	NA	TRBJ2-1	TGCGCCAGCAGCCAAGTAGCGGGGCCTTACAATGAGCAGTTCTTC	CASSQVAGPYNEQFF
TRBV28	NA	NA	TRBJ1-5	TGTGCCAGCAAGTCCTTTTTGTATAGCAATCAGCCCCAGCATTTT	CASKSFLYSNQPQHF
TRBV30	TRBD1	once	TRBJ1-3	TGTGCCTGGAGCCGGGACAGCTCCTCTGGAAACACCATATATTTT	CAWSRDSSSGNTIYF
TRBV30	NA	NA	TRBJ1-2	TGTGCCTGGACCTTGCCGGGGGCCAGTGGCTACACCTTC	CAWTLPGASGYTF
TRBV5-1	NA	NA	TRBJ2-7	TGCGCCAGCAGCCCTACGGGACAATACTACGAGCAGTACTTC	CASSPTGQYYEQYF
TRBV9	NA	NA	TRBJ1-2	TGTGCCAGCAGCGTCGACCCGAATGGTGGCTACACCTTC	CASSVDPNGGYTF
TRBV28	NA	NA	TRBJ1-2	TGTGCCAGCAGTTTATTGACAGAGGGCTATGGCTACACCTTC	CASSLLTEGYGYTF
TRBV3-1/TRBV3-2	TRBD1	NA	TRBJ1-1	TGTGCCAGCAGCCAGACAGGGGGTCTAAGAACTGAAGCTTTCTTT	CASSQTGGLRTEAFF
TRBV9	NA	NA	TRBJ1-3	TGTGCCAGCAGCGTAGGGAACGCTGGAAACACCATATATTTT	CASSVGNAGNTIYF
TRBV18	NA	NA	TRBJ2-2	TGTGCCAGCTCACCACCAGCTGGTGGCGGGGAGCTGTTTTTT	CASSPPAGGGELFF
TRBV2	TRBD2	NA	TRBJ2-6	TGTGCCAGCAGTTTAAGGCGGGGGGCAGGGGCCAACGTCCTGACTTTC	CASSLRRGAGANVLTF
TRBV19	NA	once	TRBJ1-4	TGTGCCAGTAGTATTAGCGCAGGGCGGAATGAAAAACTGTTTTTT	CASSISAGRNEKLFF
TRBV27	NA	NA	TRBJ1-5	TGTGCCAGCAGTCCCTCGACTGGGGCGAGGTCCCAGCATTTT	CASSPSTGARSQHF
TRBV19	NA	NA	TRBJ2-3	TGTGCCAGTACTAGGACGGGAGCAGATACGCAGTATTTT	CASTRTGADTQYF
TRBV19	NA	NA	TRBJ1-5	TGTGCCAGTAGTATAGAGGGACATAATCAGCCCCAGCATTTT	CASSIEGHNQPQHF
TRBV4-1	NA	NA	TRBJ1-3	TGCGCCAGCAGCCAAGAGGGGCACCGGGGGTCTGGAAACACCATATATTTT	CASSQEGHRGSGNTIYF
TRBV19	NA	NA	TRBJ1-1	TGTGCCAGTAGCCCCGGAAGGCTGAACACTGAAGCTTTCTTT	CASSPGRLNTEAFF
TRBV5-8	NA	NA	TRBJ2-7	TGTGCCAGCAGCCCTCGGACAGCAACCTACGAGCAGTACTTC	CASSPRTATYEQYF
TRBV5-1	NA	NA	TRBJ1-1	TGCGCCAGCAGCTTGTCCTGGGGCCGGGGGTACACTGAAGCTTTCTTT	CASSLSWGRGYTEAFF
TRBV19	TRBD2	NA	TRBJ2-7	TGTGCCAGTAGTCCCCTGGCGGGAGTGGTCTACGAGCAGTACTTC	CASSPLAGVVYEQYF
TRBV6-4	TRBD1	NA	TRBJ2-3	TGTGCCAGCAGTGACTTGCCGGGACAGGGATCAGATACGCAGTATTTT	CASSDLPGQGSDTQYF
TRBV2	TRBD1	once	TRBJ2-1	TGTGCCAGCAGTGATCCCCAGGGGGCAGGTGAGCAGTTCTTC	CASSDPQGAGEQFF
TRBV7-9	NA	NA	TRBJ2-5	TGTGCCAGCAGCCAGCCCAGACTCCAAGAGACCCAGTACTTC	CASSQPRLQETQYF
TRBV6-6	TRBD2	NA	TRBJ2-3	TGTGCCAGCACCCAAGCTAGCGGCCTGAGCACAGATACGCAGTATTTT	CASTQASGLSTDTQYF
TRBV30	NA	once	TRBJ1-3	TGTGCCTGGCAGTATAACTCTGGAAACACCATATATTTT	CAWQYNSGNTIYF
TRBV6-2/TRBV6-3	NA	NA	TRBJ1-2	TGTGCCAGCAGTTACCCAGGGTACGGCTACACCTTC	CASSYPGYGYTF
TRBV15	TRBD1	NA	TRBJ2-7	TGTGCCACCAGCAGAGGAGGACAGGGGGCGCAAGAGCAGTACTTC	CATSRGGQGAQEQYF
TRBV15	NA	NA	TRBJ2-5	TGTGCCACCAGATCCCAGGACAGACAAGAGACCCAGTACTTC	CATRSQDRQETQYF
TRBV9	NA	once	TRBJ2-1	TGTGCCAGCAGCGTCTCGGGCAGTAGCTCCTACAATGAGCAGTTCTTC	CASSVSGSSSYNEQFF
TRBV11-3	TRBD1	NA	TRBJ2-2	TGTGCCAGCAGCCTTAGGGGGCTAGGAACCGGGGAGCTGTTTTTT	CASSLRGLGTGELFF
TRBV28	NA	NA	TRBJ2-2	TGTGCCAGCAGTTTCGGGCAGGACTCGAACACCGGGGAGCTGTTTTTT	CASSFGQDSNTGELFF
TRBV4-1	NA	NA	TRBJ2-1	TGCGCCAGCAGCCCTTTTTGGGGGGGGGCCCAGGAGCAGTTCTTC	CASSPFWGGAQEQFF
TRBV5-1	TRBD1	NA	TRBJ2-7	TGCGCCAGCAGCCCGACAGGGGTGGGGATCGAGCAGTACTTC	CASSPTGVGIEQYF
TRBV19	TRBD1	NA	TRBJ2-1	TGTGCCAGTACCAGGACAGGGGGCGACCACAATGGGCAGTTCTTC	CASTRTGGDHNGQFF
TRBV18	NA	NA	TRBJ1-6	TGTGCCAGCACCTACGACAGCGTCTATAATTCACCCCTCCACTTT	CASTYDSVYNSPLHF
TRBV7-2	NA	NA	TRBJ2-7	TGCGCCAGCACCCGGCGCTACGAGCAGTACTTC	CASTRRYEQYF
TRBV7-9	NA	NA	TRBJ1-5	TGTGCCAGCAGCTCAGGAGGGGATCAGCCCCAGCATTTT	CASSSGGDQPQHF
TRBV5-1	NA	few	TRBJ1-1	TGCGCCAGCAGCTTGGAGGTGGGGGGCACTGAAGCTTTCTTT	CASSLEVGGTEAFF
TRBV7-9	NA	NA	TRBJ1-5	TGTGCCAGCAGCTCAGGACAGCTTAGCAATCAGCCCCAGCATTTT	CASSSGQLSNQPQHF